A selection of T cell receptor beta chains follows, all from one sample in a study of identical twins. MiXCR was run by TCRdb on the 5' RACE reads, yielding one entry per CDR3 protein. The repertoire holds about 480,000 distinct CDR3 sequences, over 12% seen once, with about 0.52% in the top ten. The same sample was also used in a study of yellow fever vaccine responses in identical twins.

Sequencing was carried out using CD4+ T cells sorted from blood. The receptors derive from a woman between 18 and 29 years old in good health. Both conserved end residues are part of each CDR3. D genes are given only for firm matches. Expanded clones are given a class, and other clones once, few, many or no size at all.

clone size: NA
D gene: TRBD1
J gene: TRBJ1-2
V gene: TRBV12-3/TRBV12-4
CDR3 DNA: TGTGCCAGCAGTACCCCTCGGACAGGGTTCGACTATGGCTACACCTTC
CDR3 protein: CASSTPRTGFDYGYTF

clone size: many
D gene: NA
J gene: TRBJ2-1
V gene: TRBV12-3/TRBV12-4
CDR3 DNA: TGTGCCAGCAGCCTGGGGGGCCGGGGTGAGCAGTTCTTC
CDR3 protein: CASSLGGRGEQFF

clone size: many
D gene: NA
J gene: TRBJ2-1
V gene: TRBV20-1
CDR3 DNA: TGTAGCGCTGGGAGGAATGAGCAGTTCTTC
CDR3 protein: CSAGRNEQFF

clone size: NA
D gene: NA
J gene: TRBJ2-3
V gene: TRBV24-1
CDR3 DNA: TGTGCCACCAGTGATAACTCGCCGGGGTTCGGCACAGATACGCAGTATTTT
CDR3 protein: CATSDNSPGFGTDTQYF

clone size: NA
D gene: NA
J gene: TRBJ2-7
V gene: TRBV6-2/TRBV6-3
CDR3 DNA: TGTGCCAGCAGGAGCGATGCTTACAGGGAAAGATACGAGCAGTACTTC
CDR3 protein: CASRSDAYRERYEQYF

clone size: few
D gene: TRBD2
J gene: TRBJ2-1
V gene: TRBV18
CDR3 DNA: TGTGCCAGCTCACCAGAGACTAGCGGGAGGAATCGTAATGAGCAGTTCTTC
CDR3 protein: CASSPETSGRNRNEQFF

clone size: NA
D gene: TRBD2
J gene: TRBJ2-4
V gene: TRBV24-1
CDR3 DNA: TGTGCCACCAGTGATCTGAATGACGGGAGGGGAGGAAACATTCAGTACTTC
CDR3 protein: CATSDLNDGRGGNIQYF

clone size: NA
D gene: NA
J gene: TRBJ1-1
V gene: TRBV3-1
CDR3 DNA: TGTGCCAGCAGGGGGCTTGGAGCCAACAATACTGAAGCTTTCTTT
CDR3 protein: CASRGLGANNTEAFF

clone size: many
D gene: TRBD2
J gene: TRBJ2-6
V gene: TRBV6-1
CDR3 DNA: TGTGCCAGCAGAGTAAGCCCGGGACTAGTTTTCTCTGGGGCCAACGTCCTGACTTTC
CDR3 protein: CASRVSPGLVFSGANVLTF

clone size: NA
D gene: TRBD1
J gene: TRBJ2-3
V gene: TRBV5-5
CDR3 DNA: TGTGCCAGCAGCTTCTTCCCGGGACAGGGCACAGATACGCAGTATTTT
CDR3 protein: CASSFFPGQGTDTQYF

clone size: few
D gene: NA
J gene: TRBJ2-7
V gene: TRBV19
CDR3 DNA: TGTGCCAGTAGTACCGGGGATGGGGGACCCTACGAGCAGTACTTC
CDR3 protein: CASSTGDGGPYEQYF

clone size: NA
D gene: NA
J gene: TRBJ2-7
V gene: TRBV7-8
CDR3 DNA: TGTGCCAGCAGCGAGCTAGCCTACGAGCAGTACTTC
CDR3 protein: CASSELAYEQYF

clone size: few
D gene: NA
J gene: TRBJ1-6
V gene: TRBV4-3
CDR3 DNA: TGCGCCAGCAGCCAAGGCAAGGGGAATTCACCCCTCCACTTT
CDR3 protein: CASSQGKGNSPLHF

clone size: NA
D gene: TRBD2
J gene: TRBJ2-7
V gene: TRBV15
CDR3 DNA: TGTGCCACCAGCAGAAAGGGACTATCCTACGAGCAGTACTTC
CDR3 protein: CATSRKGLSYEQYF

clone size: many
D gene: TRBD1
J gene: TRBJ2-1
V gene: TRBV7-9
CDR3 DNA: TGTGCCAGCAGCCCCCGGAAGGGGGCAACGGACAATGAGCAGTTCTTC
CDR3 protein: CASSPRKGATDNEQFF

clone size: NA
D gene: NA
J gene: TRBJ2-7
V gene: TRBV6-6
CDR3 DNA: TGTGCCAGCAAAGAGGGTTACGAGCAGTACTTC
CDR3 protein: CASKEGYEQYF

clone size: NA
D gene: NA
J gene: TRBJ2-1
V gene: TRBV7-8
CDR3 DNA: TGTGCCAGCGTTGCGGAGTCCGACAATGAGCAGTTCTTC
CDR3 protein: CASVAESDNEQFF

clone size: many
D gene: TRBD2
J gene: TRBJ2-2
V gene: TRBV12-3/TRBV12-4
CDR3 DNA: TGTGCCAGCAGTTTGGTGGTTAAGCGGGGGACCACCGGGGAGCTGTTTTTT
CDR3 protein: CASSLVVKRGTTGELFF